The sequence of this T cell receptor beta chain was determined in a study of blood T cells in healthy people across ages. Study results and limitations: In older individuals, TCR beta diversity per million T cells was lower, falling roughly linearly with age.

Combining a sample-barcoded 5' primer with a J-beta primer mix, a second PCR ran for roughly 7 to 12 cycles. MiXCR was run by TCRdb on the 5' RACE reads, yielding one entry per CDR3 protein. The sample holds hundreds of thousands of distinct CDR3 sequences, over 45% seen once. Germline V gene sequence: CDR1 LGHNA, CDR2 YNFKEQ. The CDR3 extends over 13 amino acids. Per-sample yields of isolated PBMCs were at least 6 million. Concerning this clonotype itself: Its specificity is unknown. An end of the junction differs from the germline gene, which may be a read error.

The sequenced material came from blood. V usage is TRBV4-2 and J usage is TRBJ2-5, with D perhaps given as TRBD1 or TRBD2 (5 bases each). This TCR came from a woman aged 60-75 years in good health. The CDR3: CASSQGDQVTQYF. The CDR3 DNA reads TGTGCCAGCAGCCAAGGGGACCAAGTGACCCAGTACTTC.